Below are 5 T cell receptor beta chains sequenced from a single sample in a study of regulatory T cells in long-lasting Graves disease. Sequencing libraries for TCR beta were prepared with iRepertoire HTBI primers and Arm-PCR of CDR3 regions. TCRdb recomputed calls from the multiplex PCR reads with MiXCR, one row per CDR3 protein. This table holds over 450,000 distinct CDR3 sequences, more than 10% found once. Time point described: newly diagnosed GD, antithyroid drugs for less than 3 months. PBMC RNA served as the TCR library source. The same sample was also used in a study of T cells in Graves' hyperthyroidism and ophthalmopathy.

The specimen comprised peripheral blood mononuclear cells (PBMCs), sampled at new diagnosis, from a patient treated with antithyroid drugs. These receptors were collected from a woman aged 25-40 years with Graves disease.

This clonotype has ten or more counts. The genes are TRBV7-8 and TRBJ2-7; 15 positions match TRBD2. Germline V CDR1 and CDR2: SGHVS, FQNEAQ. The trim removed 0 bases at V and 7 bases at J, leaving 13 bases unmatched. CDR3 length equals 19 residues. CDR3 nucleotide sequence: TGTGCCAGCAGCTTAGCGGCCGGTGGACTAGCGGGAGGGCCGAGGGAGCAGTACTTC. It codes for CASSLAAGGLAGGPREQYF.

This clonotype was seen only once. A much more abundant neighbour one base away suggests this may be a read error. The genes are TRBV28 and TRBJ2-3; D not certain. CDR3 length: 14 amino acids. CDR1 and CDR2 from the germline V gene are MDHEN and SYDVKM. The CDR3 sequence: CVSSTRARTDTQYF. CDR3 DNA sequence: TGTGTCAGCAGTACCCGGGCCCGCACAGATACGCAGTATTTT.

This clonotype occurred many times. The V call is TRBV2, the J call TRBJ1-1; D call uncertain. Trimming pared 4 bases from V and 0 bases from J, leaving 9 bases between. Germline values: CDR1 SNHLY, CDR2 FYNNEI. The CDR3 contains 14 residues. In nucleotides, the CDR3 is TGTGCCAGCAGTGGTGTCGGTTTGAACACTGAAGCTTTCTTT. It codes for CASSGVGLNTEAFF.

On this clonotype: A single base separates this from a much larger clone, so it may be a read error. No DNA is shown, since the ends of the CDR3 on it are uncertain; the CDR3 is the one TCRdb lists. The gene calls are TRBV24-1 and TRBJ1-2; the table assigns TRBD1, which was not confirmed against the DNA. Termini included, the CDR3 measures 13 amino acids. Looked up from germline, CDR1 is KGHDR and CDR2 is SFDVKD. The CDR3 spells CATGTGSDYGCTF.

This clonotype has a count of ten or more. CDR3 in DNA: TGTGCCAGCAGTTACTGGGGACAAAATAACCAAGAGACCCAGTACTTC. This translates into CASSYWGQNNQETQYF. This sequence joins TRBV6-5 and TRBJ2-5, with D maybe TRBD1 (6 bases). Trimming took 1 base from V and 0 from J, leaving 12 bases between them. Germline V gives CDR1 MNHEY, CDR2 SVGAGI. This CDR3 has 16 residues.